One and the same sample provided the 27 T cell receptor beta chains below, sequenced in a study of breast tumors, draining lymph nodes, adjacent tissues. Samples came from axillary lymph nodes draining the breast cancer. TCRdb reprocessed the multiplex PCR reads with MiXCR, giving one entry per CDR3 protein. The sample has some 120,000 distinct CDR3 sequences, around 20% seen once; the top ten hold roughly 3.6%. Sample: axillary lymph node tissue. Receptors were obtained from a female donor with breast cancer. Some clones in this sample may be carry-over from other donors' samples.

This clonotype was detected ten times or more. The rearrangement joins TRBV3-1 to TRBJ2-7; D is undetermined. Trimming took 0 bases from V and 6 from J, leaving 6 bases between them. Germline V CDR1 and CDR2: LGHDT, YNNKEL (reference sequence). This CDR3 spans 12 amino acids. CDR3 residues: CASSQESGEQYF. CDR3 DNA sequence: TGTGCCAGCAGCCAAGAGAGTGGCGAGCAGTACTTC.

This clonotype has just a few counts. Given a much more abundant clone one base away, this may be a read error. J is TRBJ2-3 and V is TRBV7-3, with a weak D call TRBD2 (6 bases). Trimming left V 5 bases short and J 5 bases short, with 14 bases between. Germline V gene sequence: CDR1 SGHTA, CDR2 FQGTGA. There are 14 residues in the CDR3. CDR3 residues: CASSTSSALDTQYF. The CDR3 DNA sequence: TGTGCCAGCAGCACTAGCTCGGCCCTAGATACGCAGTATTTT.

This chain uses TRBV19 with TRBJ1-1, with D hard to call. Deletions cut 5 bases from V and 1 base from J, with 8 bases between. The CDR3 has 13 residues. Germline loops: CDR1 LNHDA, CDR2 SQIVND (reference sequence). CDR3 region: CASSQRWNTEAFF. DNA of the CDR3: TGTGCCAGTAGTCAACGGTGGAACACTGAAGCTTTCTTT.

As for this clonotype: A read error is possible here, since a much larger clone lies one base away. V and J are TRBV7-9 and TRBJ1-3; D is unclear. V lost 4 bases and J 8 bases, leaving 9 bases between the germline ends. Germline V gene sequence: CDR1 SEHNR, CDR2 FQNEAQ (reference sequence). The CDR3 has 12 residues. The CDR3 loop reads CASSSYGDTIYF. The CDR3 nucleotides are TGTGCCAGCAGCTCTTACGGAGACACCATATATTTT.

This clonotype was found many times. This chain links TRBV7-8 with TRBJ1-2; no definite D call. This CDR3 has 14 residues. In germline, CDR1 is SGHVS, CDR2 FQNEAQ. V lost 5 bases and J 0 bases, leaving 10 bases between the germline ends. CDR3 protein: CASSRPGSNYGYTF. The CDR3 DNA reads TGTGCCAGCAGCCGACCGGGTTCTAACTATGGCTACACCTTC.

This clonotype appeared a few times. The chain uses TRBV6-5 and TRBJ2-5; the match to TRBD1 covers 9 bases. CDR1 MNHEY and CDR2 SVGAGI come from the germline V gene. Germline trimming cut 5 bases from V and 8 bases from J; bases unmatched to any gene: 15. This CDR3 region has 16 residues. CDR3 nucleotide sequence: TGTGCCAGCAGTCGACCCCCGACAGGGGGTGGGGAAACCCAGTACTTC. This gives the protein CASSRPPTGGGETQYF.

The sample holds many counts of this clonotype. The CDR3 loop reads CASSVGLGTGSETQYF. The CDR3 DNA sequence: TGTGCCAGCAGCGTAGGTCTAGGGACAGGGTCGGAGACCCAGTACTTC. This chain joins TRBV9 and TRBJ2-5; TRBD1 matches at 9 bases. The germline V gene has CDR1 SGDLS and CDR2 YYNGEE. The CDR3 is 16 residues long. The trim removed 0 bases at V and 5 bases at J, leaving 8 bases unmatched. Variable domain in full (rest from reference TRBV9 and TRBJ2-5): DSGVTQTPKHLITATGQRVTLRCSPRSGDLSVYWYQQSLDQGLQFLIQYYNGEERAKGNILERFSAQQFPDLHSELNLSSLELGDSALYFCASSVGLGTGSETQYFGPGTRLLVL.

The chain recombines TRBV7-8 with TRBJ1-1; D possibly corresponds to TRBD1 (6 bases). V shed 1 base and J shed 3 bases, with 18 bases lying between them. CDR1 is SGHVS and CDR2 is FQNEAQ in the germline V gene. This CDR3 is built from 17 residues. CDR3 sequence: CASSLDSGARMDTEAFF. CDR3 coding DNA: TGTGCCAGCAGCTTAGATTCGGGGGCTCGAATGGACACTGAAGCTTTCTTT.

There are a few counts of this clonotype. V is TRBV28 and J is TRBJ2-1, with TRBD2 identical over 12 bases. V shed 4 bases and J 6 bases; nucleotides not matched to a gene: 4. Per germline, CDR1 MDHEN and CDR2 SYDVKM. This CDR3 spans 15 amino acids. CDR3 nucleotide sequence: TGTGCCAGCAGTTCCGCGGGACTAGCGGGCAATGAGCAGTTCTTC. Protein: CASSSAGLAGNEQFF.

The chain is built from TRBV28 and TRBJ1-4; 9 nucleotides align to TRBD1. This CDR3 has 16 amino acids. Germline assignment: CDR1 MDHEN and CDR2 SYDVKM. Germline trimming cut 0 bases from V and 7 bases from J; bases unmatched to any gene: 6. Here the CDR3 reads CASSLWGTGTGEKLFF. The CDR3 DNA is TGTGCCAGCAGTTTATGGGGGACAGGGACGGGTGAAAAACTGTTTTTT.

This clonotype was observed at least ten times. The CDR3 is CSVILGPANTGELFF. CDR3 coding DNA: TGCAGCGTTATCCTGGGCCCCGCGAACACCGGGGAGCTGTTTTTT. J is TRBJ2-2 and V is TRBV29-1, with D unresolved. Between the trimmed V and J ends, which lost 5 bases and 0 bases, there was a span of 13 bases. The CDR3 contains 15 residues. Germline V CDR1 and CDR2: SQVTM, ANQGSEA.

This clonotype was seen ten or more times. This chain connects TRBV3-1 to TRBJ2-7, with D possibly matching TRBD2 (6 bases). The V end lost 0 bases, the J end lost 1 base, and 7 bases lay between the germline ends. The CDR3 covers 14 residues. Looked up from germline, CDR1 is LGHDT and CDR2 is YNNKEL (reference sequence). The CDR3 coding sequence is TGTGCCAGCAGCCAAGAAGGAGGGTCCTACGAGCAGTACTTC. As protein: CASSQEGGSYEQYF.

On this clonotype: The junction departs from the called germline gene at one end, perhaps through a read error. The V gene is TRBV5-1, the J gene TRBJ2-5; 7 positions agree with TRBD2. Germline V gene data show CDR1 as SGHRS and CDR2 as YFSETQ. CDR3 size: 13 residues. The CDR3 DNA follows: TGCGCCGGCAGCTTGGGACTACAAGAGACCCAGTACTTC. Translation gives CAGSLGLQETQYF.

This clonotype was detected only a few times. J is TRBJ1-2 and V is TRBV3-1; no clear D. Germline CDR1 LGHDT, CDR2 YNNKEL (reference sequence). The CDR3 totals 15 residues. V was shortened by 1 base and J by 0 bases, with 9 bases between the two germline ends. This CDR3 is CASSQAELPNYGYTF. The CDR3, as DNA: TGTGCCAGCAGCCAAGCGGAACTTCCTAACTATGGCTACACCTTC. Complete variable domain (other parts from reference TRBV3-1 and TRBJ1-2): DTAVSQTPKYLVTQMGNDKSIKCEQNLGHDTMYWYKQDSKKFLKIMFSYNNKELIINETVPNRFSPKSPDKAHLNLHINSLELGDSAVYFCASSQAELPNYGYTFGSGTRLTVV.

This clonotype appeared many times. In DNA form, the CDR3 reads TGTGCCAGCAGTACCTCCACAGATACGCAGTATTTT. Encoded protein: CASSTSTDTQYF. The rearrangement links TRBV11-3 to TRBJ2-3; no clear D. Deletions cut 6 bases from V and 2 bases from J, with 6 bases between. The CDR3 covers 12 residues. From germline, CDR1 is SGHNT and CDR2 YENEEA. The whole variable domain, filled in from reference TRBV11-3 and TRBJ2-3, reads EAGVVQSPRYKIIEKKQPVAFWCNPISGHNTLYWYLQNLGQGPELLIRYENEEAVDDSQLPKDRFSAERLKGVDSTLKIQPAELGDSAVYLCASSTSTDTQYFGPGTRLTVL.

This clonotype appeared many times. The rearrangement uses TRBV7-2 and TRBJ2-1; TRBD2 matches 8 bases. In germline, CDR1 is SGHTA, CDR2 FQGNSA. V lost 3 bases, J lost 3 bases, and 7 bases stayed unmatched. CDR3 size: 16 residues. CDR3 in DNA: TGTGCCAGCAGCTTGTCGGCTAGCGGGTACTACAATGAGCAGTTCTTC. Protein sequence: CASSLSASGYYNEQFF.

Turning to this clonotype: It may be a read error: a sequence one base away is much more abundant. The chain links TRBV3-1 to TRBJ2-2; D is unresolved. V was clipped by 5 bases and J by 6 bases, with 10 bases between them. CDR1 is LGHDT, CDR2 YNNKEL, per germline (reference sequence). This CDR3 contains 13 residues. CDR3 sequence: CASSVVVSGELFF. Written as DNA, the CDR3 is TGTGCCAGCAGCGTTGTTGTGTCCGGGGAGCTGTTTTTT. Variable domain in full (rest from reference TRBV3-1 and TRBJ2-2): DTAVSQTPKYLVTQMGNDKSIKCEQNLGHDTMYWYKQDSKKFLKIMFSYNNKELIINETVPNRFSPKSPDKAHLNLHINSLELGDSAVYFCASSVVVSGELFFGEGSRLTVL.

This clonotype was detected ten times or more. This chain links TRBV4-1 with TRBJ2-1; the match to TRBD2 covers 15 bases. CDR1 is MGHRA, CDR2 YSYEKL, per germline. The CDR3 sequence is 17 residues long. Trimming at V came to 2 bases and at J to 9 bases, leaving 8 bases not matched to a gene. The CDR3 spells CASSQWGLAGGGSEQFF. CDR3 DNA: TGCGCCAGCAGCCAATGGGGACTAGCGGGGGGTGGAAGTGAGCAGTTCTTC.

Regarding this clonotype: A much more abundant neighbour one base away suggests this may be a read error. V usage is TRBV13 and J usage is TRBJ2-1; 9 bases agree with TRBD2. Germline V gene lookup returns CDR1 PRHDT and CDR2 FYEKMQ (reference sequence). This CDR3 is built from 16 residues. CDR3 nucleotide sequence: TGTGCCAGCGGCTTCCCGCCCGGACTAGCGAACAATGAGCAGTTCTTC. Its protein is CASGFPPGLANNEQFF.

This clonotype has at least ten counts. V usage is TRBV20-1 and J usage is TRBJ2-5; maybe TRBD1 (5 bases). CDR1 is DFQATT and CDR2 is SNEGSKA in the germline V gene (reference sequence). This CDR3 contains 13 residues. Trimming left V 5 bases short and J 4 bases short, with 14 bases between. Written as DNA, the CDR3 is TGCAGTGCTGGCCACAGGTTAACAGAGACCCAGTACTTC. Residues: CSAGHRLTETQYF.

The chain couples TRBV27 to TRBJ1-4; 12 bases are shared with TRBD1. Trimming took 7 bases from V and 4 from J; bases not matched to a gene: 10. The CDR3 consists of 17 residues. Germline CDR1 and CDR2: MNHEY and SMNVEV (reference sequence). DNA for the CDR3: TGTGCCAGCACCGATGGGGGACAGGGGGCGCGTAATGAAAAACTGTTTTTT. Protein: CASTDGGQGARNEKLFF.

This clonotype was counted ten times or more. CDR3 protein: CASSFRGTYNSPLHF. CDR3 bases: TGTGCCAGCAGTTTTAGGGGGACCTATAATTCACCCCTCCACTTT. The chain joins TRBV27 to TRBJ1-6; D perhaps matches TRBD1 (6 bases). This CDR3 comprises 15 residues. The germline V gene encodes CDR1 MNHEY and CDR2 SMNVEV (reference sequence). Trimming left V 3 bases short and J 2 bases short, with 8 bases between.

The rearrangement joins TRBV20-1 to TRBJ1-1; D is ambiguous. CDR3 length: 13 residues. The germline V gene encodes CDR1 DFQATT and CDR2 SNEGSKA (reference sequence). Trimming pared 2 bases from V and 3 bases from J, leaving 10 bases between. The CDR3 nucleotides read TGCAGTGCTAGACCCTTCTCGGACACTGAAGCTTTCTTT. Its protein product is CSARPFSDTEAFF.

This chain connects TRBV4-2 to TRBJ2-6; no clear D gene. CDR1 is LGHNA and CDR2 is YNFKEQ in the germline V gene. This CDR3 region has 16 residues. Trimming cost V 1 base and J 2 bases, with 9 bases left between them. The CDR3 bases are TGTGCCAGCAGCCAAGCAGGCCCGGCTGGGGCCAACGTCCTGACTTTC. It codes for CASSQAGPAGANVLTF.

The rearrangement joins TRBV7-3 to TRBJ2-4; 9 bases fit TRBD1. The CDR3 contains 15 residues. CDR1 is SGHTA, CDR2 FQGTGA, per germline. V gave up 0 bases and J gave up 6 bases; unmatched junction bases: 3. Here the CDR3 DNA reads TGTGCCAGCAGCTTAACGGGACAGGGCGGAAACATTCAGTACTTC. Encoded protein: CASSLTGQGGNIQYF.

This clonotype came up many times. CDR3 nucleotide sequence: TGCAGTGCTAGTGGGGGATGGCGGGAGAGTTCGGATACGCAGTATTTT. Translated, it gives CSASGGWRESSDTQYF. The V and J genes are TRBV20-1 and TRBJ2-3; 7 positions agree with TRBD2. The CDR3 is made up of 16 amino acids. Germline-derived CDR1 and CDR2 are DFQATT and SNEGSKA (reference sequence). V was clipped by 3 bases and J by 6 bases; unmatched bases: 15.

This clonotype was found many times. V is TRBV4-2 and J is TRBJ2-2, with D possibly being TRBD1 (5 bases). V shed 3 bases and J shed 7 bases, with 15 bases lying between them. Germline loops: CDR1 LGHNA, CDR2 YNFKEQ. CDR3 size: 15 residues. CDR3 protein: CASSQRTGEDGELFF. The DNA for the CDR3 is TGTGCCAGCAGCCAGCGTACAGGAGAGGACGGGGAGCTGTTTTTT.